Sequencing of this TCR beta chain was carried out in a study of T cell responses to AZD1222 COVID-19 vaccine. Study observations and caveats: Clonal diversity was possibly underestimated, and the donors were mostly white British, with more females. Reports say nearly half of spike-specific TCRs go after unmutated variant regions.

Method: immunoSEQ multiplex PCR; TCRdb's copy keeps in-frame clones and lacks some. Here the sample spans about 140,000 clones, 85% to 95% being singletons. Comments on this clone: What it binds is not known.

V was clipped by 5 bases and J by 9 bases; unmatched bases: 10. The CDR3 sequence is 13 residues long. Germline loops: CDR1 SEHNR, CDR2 FQNEAQ (reference sequence). This TCR derives from an adult in good health. This specimen was peripheral blood, taken on day 0 of AZD1222 vaccination. The V gene is TRBV7-9, the J gene TRBJ2-7; 7 nucleotides match TRBD1. This CDR3 reads CASSGTANSRQYF. CDR3 nucleotide sequence: TGTGCCAGCAGCGGGACAGCGAACTCACGGCAGTACTTC. Full variable domain (rest looked up from reference TRBV7-9 and TRBJ2-7): DTGVSQNPRHKITKRGQNVTFRCDPISEHNRLYWYRQTLGQGPEFLTYFQNEAQLEKSRLLSDRFSAERPKGSFSTLEIQRTEQGDSAMYLCASSGTANSRQYFGPGTRLTVT.